The 13 T cell receptor beta chains presented below share a single source sample, sequenced in a study of T cell responses to AZD1222 COVID-19 vaccine (dated by TCRdb to the early 2020s). Libraries were built with the immunoSEQ multiplex PCR assay. Entries here come from immuneACCESS through TCRdb and include only in-frame sequences with V and J called. Some clones fail to appear in such tables; in the studies checked, an unresolved V gene covers under half of the shortfall, and the cause of the remainder is unknown. This sample comprises under 150,000 clones, roughly 84% of them detected only once. The top ten clonotypes cover 6.5% to 9% of the sample. The time point label for this specimen denotes: baseline before first vaccination. The source material was peripheral blood, sampled on day 0 of AZD1222 vaccination. These TCRs come from an adult in good health.

The chain combines TRBV28 with TRBJ1-1; D uncertain. V was clipped by 5 bases and J by 4 bases, with 5 bases between them. The CDR3 contains 11 residues. CDR1 is MDHEN and CDR2 is SYDVKM in the germline V gene. DNA for the CDR3: TGTGCCAGCAGTGACCGCACTGAAGCTTTCTTT. It specifies CASSDRTEAFF.

This clone occurred once. CDR3 sequence: CASSPSGSGTGELFF. The CDR3 nucleotides are TGTGCCAGCAGTCCCAGCGGGTCGGGCACCGGGGAGCTGTTTTTT. The rearrangement joins TRBV28 to TRBJ2-2; possibly TRBD2 for D (6 bases). Trimming pared 5 bases from V and 4 bases from J, leaving 14 bases between. The CDR3 length is 15 residues. Germline loops: CDR1 MDHEN, CDR2 SYDVKM.

The chain uses TRBV5-1 and TRBJ1-2; perhaps TRBD1 as D (5 bases). Trimming shortened V by 4 bases and J by 2 bases, and 12 bases separated the two germline ends. This CDR3 has 14 amino acids. Looked up from germline, CDR1 is SGHRS and CDR2 is YFSETQ. The CDR3 DNA sequence: TGCGCCAGCAGCGGGGGGACGGTGAACTATGGCTACACCTTC. Translating gives CASSGGTVNYGYTF.

In this sample, this clone turned up once. J is TRBJ1-3 and V is TRBV7-2; no reliable D call. CDR1 is SGHTA and CDR2 is FQGNSA in the germline V gene. V gave up 3 bases and J gave up 0 bases, with 12 bases separating them. This CDR3 has 16 amino acids. The CDR3, as DNA: TGTGCCAGCAGCTTGCGGCAGCGGGGCTCTGGAAACACCATATATTTT. This gives the protein CASSLRQRGSGNTIYF.

The V gene is TRBV28, the J gene TRBJ1-6; D is uncertain. Trimming cost V 5 bases and J 10 bases, with 12 bases left between them. CDR3 length equals 13 residues. The germline V gene has CDR1 MDHEN and CDR2 SYDVKM. DNA for the CDR3: TGTGCCAGCAGTACCCGACGGATGTCACCCCTCCACTTT. Encoded protein: CASSTRRMSPLHF.

The rearrangement joins TRBV14 to TRBJ1-2, with D unclear. The CDR3 runs to 16 residues. V shed 0 bases and J shed 4 bases, with 15 bases lying between them. Germline CDR1 and CDR2: SGHDN and FVKESK. CDR3 sequence: CASSQDRDAGGYGYTF. DNA of the CDR3: TGTGCCAGCAGCCAAGATCGGGATGCGGGCGGCTATGGCTACACCTTC.

This chain connects TRBV4-1 to TRBJ2-1, with D hard to call. Germline CDR1 and CDR2: MGHRA and YSYEKL. The CDR3 is 13 amino acids. Between the trimmed V and J ends, which lost 1 base and 7 bases, there was a span of 8 bases. The CDR3 DNA reads TGCGCCAGCAGCCAAGTCCCCGTAAATGAGCAGTTCTTC. Translating gives CASSQVPVNEQFF.

The chain has TRBV9 and TRBJ2-4; 8 bases agree with TRBD2. The CDR3 is 19 amino acids. With 0 bases clipped from V and 0 bases from J, the junction kept 11 bases outside the gene matches. The germline CDR1 and CDR2 sequences are SGDLS and YYNGEE. CDR3 in DNA: TGTGCCAGCAGCGTAGGAGGAGGGAGCGGGAGCGAAGCCAAAAACATTCAGTACTTC. The encoded protein is CASSVGGGSGSEAKNIQYF.

The rearrangement links TRBV18 to TRBJ1-2, with 10 bases that match TRBD1. V dropped 2 bases and J dropped 0; count of bases not matched to a gene: 6. This CDR3 contains 17 residues. Germline loops: CDR1 KGHSH, CDR2 LQKENI. This CDR3 is CASSPVTGGATNYGYTF. CDR3 in DNA: TGTGCCAGCTCACCAGTGACAGGGGGCGCGACTAACTATGGCTACACCTTC. Complete variable domain (other parts from reference TRBV18 and TRBJ1-2): NAGVMQNPRHLVRRRGQEARLRCSPMKGHSHVYWYRQLPEEGLKFMVYLQKENIIDESGMPKERFSAEFPKEGPSILRIQQVVRGDSAAYFCASSPVTGGATNYGYTFGSGTRLTVV.

The V call is TRBV9, the J call TRBJ2-7; 9 nucleotides line up with TRBD2. The CDR3 spans 15 residues. The junction had 9 bases not matched to a gene; V was cut back by 3 bases and J by 5 bases. Germline V lookup: CDR1 SGDLS, CDR2 YYNGEE. The CDR3 DNA follows: TGTGCCAGCAGCGAATTCCTAGCGGGGAGGGACGAGCAGTACTTC. Its translation: CASSEFLAGRDEQYF. The complete variable domain, with remaining parts taken from reference TRBV9 and TRBJ2-7, reads DSGVTQTPKHLITATGQRVTLRCSPRSGDLSVYWYQQSLDQGLQFLIQYYNGEERAKGNILERFSAQQFPDLHSELNLSSLELGDSALYFCASSEFLAGRDEQYFGPGTRLTVT.

The V call is TRBV2, the J call TRBJ1-5; 8 positions match TRBD1. The CDR3 length is 15 residues. J gave up 7 bases and V 7 bases, and 12 bases lay outside the gene matches. The germline CDR1 and CDR2 sequences are SNHLY and FYNNEI. CDR3 sequence (DNA): TGTGCCAGCATGGCAGACACAGGGGGACCCCAGCCCCAGCATTTT. This translates into CASMADTGGPQPQHF.

CDR3 nucleotides: TGTGCCAGCAGTTTGGACAGAGCCAATCAGCCCCAGCATTTT. Residues: CASSLDRANQPQHF. The chain couples TRBV28 to TRBJ1-5; tentative D call: TRBD1 (6 bases). The length of the CDR3 is 14 residues. Germline V gives CDR1 MDHEN, CDR2 SYDVKM. V lost 3 bases and J 3 bases, leaving 9 bases between the germline ends.

V gene TRBV9 combines with J gene TRBJ1-1; tentative D call: TRBD1 (6 bases). There are 16 residues in the CDR3. Looked up from germline, CDR1 is SGDLS and CDR2 is YYNGEE. Trimming stripped 3 bases from V and 3 bases from J, with 18 bases between. The CDR3 here is CASSGEGTSGDTEAFF. The DNA of the CDR3 is TGTGCCAGCAGCGGCGAGGGGACATCGGGGGACACTGAAGCTTTCTTT.